The rows below give T cell receptor beta chains drawn from one sample of a study of T cell repertoires in cytomegalovirus infection. Using its own MiXCR run on the reads, TCRdb lists one record per CDR3 protein. The sample gives around 530,000 distinct CDR3 sequences, more than 25% of which show up once; approximately 13% is in the top ten. The sample taken for sequencing was PBMCs. All receptors come from a human donor in good health (CMV status not recorded). Some clones in this sample may be carry-over from other donors' samples. The conserved cysteine and the conserved F or W are not part of the CDR3 here. The D gene is left open where the match is weak. The size field is filled for only some rows; it gives once, few, many or a size class.

abundance: NA; v_gene: TRBV29-1; d_gene: NA; j_gene: TRBJ1-1; CDR3aa: SAYLKSVISEAF
abundance: few; v_gene: TRBV27; d_gene: TRBD2; j_gene: TRBJ2-1; CDR3aa: ASSLIPSGFYNEQF
abundance: once; v_gene: TRBV5-4; d_gene: NA; j_gene: TRBJ2-4; CDR3aa: ASSLSGAGAKNIQY
abundance: NA; v_gene: TRBV7-2; d_gene: TRBD2; j_gene: TRBJ2-1; CDR3aa: ASSFSGTSHEQF
abundance: NA; v_gene: TRBV7-8; d_gene: NA; j_gene: TRBJ2-5; CDR3aa: ASSLAAGLGYIQETQY
abundance: NA; v_gene: TRBV5-6; d_gene: TRBD1; j_gene: TRBJ1-1; CDR3aa: ASSIRQGTYDTEAF
abundance: NA; v_gene: TRBV28; d_gene: TRBD1; j_gene: TRBJ1-1; CDR3aa: ASSPPTGALTEAF
abundance: many; v_gene: TRBV7-9; d_gene: TRBD2; j_gene: TRBJ2-3; CDR3aa: ASSRGTSGRDIETQY
abundance: NA; v_gene: TRBV27; d_gene: NA; j_gene: TRBJ1-1; CDR3aa: ASISGAAEAF
abundance: NA; v_gene: TRBV9; d_gene: NA; j_gene: TRBJ2-2; CDR3aa: ASSVGLVGAGELF